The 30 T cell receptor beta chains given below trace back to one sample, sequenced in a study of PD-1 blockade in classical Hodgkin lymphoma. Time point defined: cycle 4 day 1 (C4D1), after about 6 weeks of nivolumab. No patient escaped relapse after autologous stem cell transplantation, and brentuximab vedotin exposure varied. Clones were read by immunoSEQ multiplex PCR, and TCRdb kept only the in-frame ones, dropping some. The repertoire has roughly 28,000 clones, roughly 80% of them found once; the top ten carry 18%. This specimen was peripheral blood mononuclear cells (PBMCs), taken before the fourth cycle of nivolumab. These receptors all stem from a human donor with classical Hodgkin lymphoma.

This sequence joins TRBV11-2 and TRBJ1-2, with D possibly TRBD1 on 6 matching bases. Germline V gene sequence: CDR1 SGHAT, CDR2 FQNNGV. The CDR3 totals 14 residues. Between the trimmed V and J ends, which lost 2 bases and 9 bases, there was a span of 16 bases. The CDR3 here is CASSLRTGLPSYTF. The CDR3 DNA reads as TGTGCCAGCAGCTTAAGAACAGGGTTGCCCAGCTACACCTTC. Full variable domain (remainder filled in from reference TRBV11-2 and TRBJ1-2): EAGVAQSPRYKIIEKRQSVAFWCNPISGHATLYWYQQILGQGPKLLIQFQNNGVVDDSQLPKDRFSAERLKGVDSTLKIQPAKLEDSAVYLCASSLRTGLPSYTFGSGTRLTVV.

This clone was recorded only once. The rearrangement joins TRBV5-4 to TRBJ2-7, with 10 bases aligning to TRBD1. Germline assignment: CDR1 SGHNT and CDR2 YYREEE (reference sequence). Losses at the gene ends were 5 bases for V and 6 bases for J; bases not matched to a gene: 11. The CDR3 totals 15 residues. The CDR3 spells CASRADRGLFGEQYF. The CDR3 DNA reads TGTGCCAGCAGGGCAGACAGGGGGCTCTTTGGCGAGCAGTACTTC.

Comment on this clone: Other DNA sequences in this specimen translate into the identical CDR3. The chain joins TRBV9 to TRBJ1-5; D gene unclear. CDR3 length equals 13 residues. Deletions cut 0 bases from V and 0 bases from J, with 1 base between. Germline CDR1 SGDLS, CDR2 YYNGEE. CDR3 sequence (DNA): TGTGCCAGCAGCGTAGGTAGCAATCAGCCCCAGCATTTT. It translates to CASSVGSNQPQHF.

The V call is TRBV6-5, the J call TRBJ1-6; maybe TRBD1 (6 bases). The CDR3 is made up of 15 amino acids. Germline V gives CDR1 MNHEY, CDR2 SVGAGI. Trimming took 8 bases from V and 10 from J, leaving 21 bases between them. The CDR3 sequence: CASAPLGGRLSPLHF. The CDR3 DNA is TGTGCCAGCGCCCCCCTCGGGGGGCGTCTATCACCCCTCCACTTT.

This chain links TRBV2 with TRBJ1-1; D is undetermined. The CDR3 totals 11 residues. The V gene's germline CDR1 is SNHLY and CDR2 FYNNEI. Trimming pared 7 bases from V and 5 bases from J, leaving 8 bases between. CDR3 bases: TGTGCCAGCATGCCCCGGACTGAAGCTTTCTTT. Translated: CASMPRTEAFF.

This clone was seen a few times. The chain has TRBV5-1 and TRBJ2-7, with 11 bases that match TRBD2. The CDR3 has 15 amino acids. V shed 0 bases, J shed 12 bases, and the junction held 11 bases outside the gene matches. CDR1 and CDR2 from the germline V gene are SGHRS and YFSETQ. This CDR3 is CASSLGLAGGESLYF. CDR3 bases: TGCGCCAGCAGCTTGGGGCTAGCGGGGGGTGAGAGCCTGTACTTC.

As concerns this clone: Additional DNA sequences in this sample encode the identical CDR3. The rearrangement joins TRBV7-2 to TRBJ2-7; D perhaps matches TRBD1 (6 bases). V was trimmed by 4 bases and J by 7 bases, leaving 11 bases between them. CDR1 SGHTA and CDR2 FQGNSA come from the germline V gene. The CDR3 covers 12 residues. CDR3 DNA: TGTGCCAGCAGCTACCTAGGGGGTGAGCAGTACTTC. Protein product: CASSYLGGEQYF.

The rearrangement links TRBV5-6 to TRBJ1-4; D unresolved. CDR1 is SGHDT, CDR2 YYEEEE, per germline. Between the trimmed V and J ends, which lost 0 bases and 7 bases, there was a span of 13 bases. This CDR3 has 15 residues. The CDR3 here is CASSLAVQSSEKLFF. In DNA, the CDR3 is TGTGCCAGCAGCTTGGCAGTTCAGTCTAGTGAAAAACTGTTTTTT.

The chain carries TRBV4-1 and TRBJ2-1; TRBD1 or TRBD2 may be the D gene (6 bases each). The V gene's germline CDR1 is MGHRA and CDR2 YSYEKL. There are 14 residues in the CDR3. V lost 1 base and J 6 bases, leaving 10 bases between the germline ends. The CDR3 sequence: CASSQGGDINEQFF. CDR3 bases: TGCGCCAGCAGCCAAGGCGGGGACATCAATGAGCAGTTCTTC.

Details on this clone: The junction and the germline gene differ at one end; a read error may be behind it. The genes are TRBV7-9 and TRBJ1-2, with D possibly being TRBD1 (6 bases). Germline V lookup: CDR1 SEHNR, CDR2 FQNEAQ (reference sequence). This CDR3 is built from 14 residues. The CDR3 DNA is TGTGCCAGCGGCTTAGCGGAGGGGGTTAGTGGCTACACCTTC. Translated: CASGLAEGVSGYTF.

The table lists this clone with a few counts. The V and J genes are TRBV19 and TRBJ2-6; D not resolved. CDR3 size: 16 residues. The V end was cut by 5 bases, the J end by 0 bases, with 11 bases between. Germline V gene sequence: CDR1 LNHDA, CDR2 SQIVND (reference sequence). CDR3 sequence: CASSPERSSGANVLTF. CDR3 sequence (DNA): TGTGCCAGTAGTCCCGAGAGGAGCTCTGGGGCCAACGTCCTGACTTTC.

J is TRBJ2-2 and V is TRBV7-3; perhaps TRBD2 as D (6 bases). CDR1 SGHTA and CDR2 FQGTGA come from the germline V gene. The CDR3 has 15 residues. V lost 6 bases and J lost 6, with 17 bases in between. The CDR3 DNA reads TGTGCCAGCAGTGGAGGGCAGGTAGCCCCCGGGGAGCTGTTTTTT. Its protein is CASSGGQVAPGELFF.

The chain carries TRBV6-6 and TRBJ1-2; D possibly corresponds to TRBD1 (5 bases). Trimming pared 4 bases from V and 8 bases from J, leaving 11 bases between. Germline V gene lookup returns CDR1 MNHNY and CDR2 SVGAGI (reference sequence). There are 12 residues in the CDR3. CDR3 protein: CASSLRGGGYTF. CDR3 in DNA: TGTGCCAGCAGTTTACGGGGGGGAGGCTACACCTTC.

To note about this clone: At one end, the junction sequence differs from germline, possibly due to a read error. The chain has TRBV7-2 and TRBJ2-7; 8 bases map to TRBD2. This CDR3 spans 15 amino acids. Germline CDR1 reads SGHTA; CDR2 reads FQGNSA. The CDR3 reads CASRLGTSSFYEQYF. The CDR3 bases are TGTGCCAGCAGGTTAGGGACTAGTTCTTTCTACGAGCAGTACTTC.

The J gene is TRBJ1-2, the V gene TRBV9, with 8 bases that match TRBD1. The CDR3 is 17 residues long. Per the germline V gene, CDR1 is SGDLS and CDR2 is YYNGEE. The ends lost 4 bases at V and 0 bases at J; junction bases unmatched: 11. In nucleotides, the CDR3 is TGTGCCAGCAGCCCAATGACAGGGGCGCGTTCTAACTATGGCTACACCTTC. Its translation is CASSPMTGARSNYGYTF. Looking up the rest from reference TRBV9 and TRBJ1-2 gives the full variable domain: DSGVTQTPKHLITATGQRVTLRCSPRSGDLSVYWYQQSLDQGLQFLIQYYNGEERAKGNILERFSAQQFPDLHSELNLSSLELGDSALYFCASSPMTGARSNYGYTFGSGTRLTVV.

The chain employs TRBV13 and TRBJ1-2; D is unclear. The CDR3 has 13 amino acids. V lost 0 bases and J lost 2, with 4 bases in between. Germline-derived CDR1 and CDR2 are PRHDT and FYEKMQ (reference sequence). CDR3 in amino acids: CASSLGQNYGYTF. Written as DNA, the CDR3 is TGTGCCAGCAGCTTAGGCCAGAACTATGGCTACACCTTC.

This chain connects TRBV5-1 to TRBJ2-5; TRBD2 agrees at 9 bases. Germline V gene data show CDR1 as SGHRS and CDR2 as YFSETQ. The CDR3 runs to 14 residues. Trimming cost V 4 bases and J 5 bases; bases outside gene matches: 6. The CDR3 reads CASSRASGDETQYF. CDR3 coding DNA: TGCGCCAGCAGCCGGGCTAGCGGGGACGAGACCCAGTACTTC.

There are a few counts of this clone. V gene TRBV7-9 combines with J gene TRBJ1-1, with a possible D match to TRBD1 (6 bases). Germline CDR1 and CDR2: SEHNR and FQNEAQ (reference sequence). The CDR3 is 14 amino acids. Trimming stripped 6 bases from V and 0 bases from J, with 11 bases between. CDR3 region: CASSPRTVNTEAFF. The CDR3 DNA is TGTGCCAGCAGTCCGAGGACAGTGAACACTGAAGCTTTCTTT.

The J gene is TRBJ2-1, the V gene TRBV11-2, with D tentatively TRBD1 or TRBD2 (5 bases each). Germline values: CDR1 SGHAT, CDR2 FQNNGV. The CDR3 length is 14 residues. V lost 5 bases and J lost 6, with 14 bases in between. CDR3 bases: TGTGCCAGCAGCCGAGGGACCTGGAGCAATGAGCAGTTCTTC. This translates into CASSRGTWSNEQFF. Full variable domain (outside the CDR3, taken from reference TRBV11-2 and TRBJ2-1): EAGVAQSPRYKIIEKRQSVAFWCNPISGHATLYWYQQILGQGPKLLIQFQNNGVVDDSQLPKDRFSAERLKGVDSTLKIQPAKLEDSAVYLCASSRGTWSNEQFFGPGTRLTVL.

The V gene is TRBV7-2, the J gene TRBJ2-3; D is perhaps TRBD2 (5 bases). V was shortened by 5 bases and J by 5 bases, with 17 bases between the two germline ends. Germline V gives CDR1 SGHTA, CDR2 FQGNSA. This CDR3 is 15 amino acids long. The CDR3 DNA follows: TGTGCCAGCAGCCCACGGGTTTTACGGGGAGATACGCAGTATTTT. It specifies CASSPRVLRGDTQYF. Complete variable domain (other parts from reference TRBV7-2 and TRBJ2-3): GAGVSQSPSNKVTEKGKDVELRCDPISGHTALYWYRQSLGQGLEFLIYFQGNSAPDKSGLPSDRFSAERTGGSVSTLTIQRTQQEDSAVYLCASSPRVLRGDTQYFGPGTRLTVL.

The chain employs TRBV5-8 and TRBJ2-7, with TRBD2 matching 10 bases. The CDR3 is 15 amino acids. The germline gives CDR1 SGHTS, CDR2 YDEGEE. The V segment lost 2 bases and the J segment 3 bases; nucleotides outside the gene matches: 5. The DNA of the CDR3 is TGTGCCAGCAGCTTCGGGACTAGCGTTCTCTACGAGCAGTACTTC. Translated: CASSFGTSVLYEQYF.

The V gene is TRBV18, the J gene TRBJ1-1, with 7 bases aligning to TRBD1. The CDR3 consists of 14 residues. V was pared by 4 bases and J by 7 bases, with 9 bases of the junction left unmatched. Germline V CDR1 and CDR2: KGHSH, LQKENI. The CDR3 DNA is TGTGCCAGCTCACGACCCGAGGCAGGGGGTGAAGCTTTCTTT. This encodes CASSRPEAGGEAFF. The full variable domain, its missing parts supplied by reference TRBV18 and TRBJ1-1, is NAGVMQNPRHLVRRRGQEARLRCSPMKGHSHVYWYRQLPEEGLKFMVYLQKENIIDESGMPKERFSAEFPKEGPSILRIQQVVRGDSAAYFCASSRPEAGGEAFFGQGTRLTVV.

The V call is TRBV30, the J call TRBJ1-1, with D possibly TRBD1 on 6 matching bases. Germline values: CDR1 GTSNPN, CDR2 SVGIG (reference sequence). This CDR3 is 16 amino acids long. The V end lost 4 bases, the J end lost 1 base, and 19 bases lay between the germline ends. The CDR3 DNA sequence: TGTGCCTGGACCCACGGAGGGGGATGGGGGAACACTGAAGCTTTCTTT. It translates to CAWTHGGGWGNTEAFF.

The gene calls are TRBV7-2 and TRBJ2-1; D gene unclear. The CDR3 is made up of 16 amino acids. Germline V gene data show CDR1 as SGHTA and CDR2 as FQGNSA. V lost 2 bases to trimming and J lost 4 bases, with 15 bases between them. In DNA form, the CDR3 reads TGTGCCAGCAGCTTAATAGCCCGGGTCCAATACAATGAGCAGTTCTTC. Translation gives CASSLIARVQYNEQFF.

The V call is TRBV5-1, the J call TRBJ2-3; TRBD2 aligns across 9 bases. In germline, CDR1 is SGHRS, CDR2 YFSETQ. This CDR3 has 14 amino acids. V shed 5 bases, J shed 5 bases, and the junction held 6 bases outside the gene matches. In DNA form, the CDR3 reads TGCGCCAGCAGAGTAGCGGGAGTAAGAGATACGCAGTATTTT. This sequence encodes CASRVAGVRDTQYF.

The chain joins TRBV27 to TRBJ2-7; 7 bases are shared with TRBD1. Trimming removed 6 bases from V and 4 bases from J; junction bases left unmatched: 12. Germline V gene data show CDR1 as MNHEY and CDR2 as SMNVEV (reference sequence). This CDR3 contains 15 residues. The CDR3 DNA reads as TGTGCCAGCAGACCCAGACAGGGAACGATATACGAGCAGTACTTC. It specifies CASRPRQGTIYEQYF.

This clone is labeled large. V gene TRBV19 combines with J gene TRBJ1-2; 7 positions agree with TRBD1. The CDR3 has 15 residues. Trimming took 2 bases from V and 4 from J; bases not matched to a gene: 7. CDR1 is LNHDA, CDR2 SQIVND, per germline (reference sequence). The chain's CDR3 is CASSITWGTAYGYTF. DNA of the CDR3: TGTGCCAGTAGTATAACGTGGGGGACAGCCTATGGCTACACCTTC.

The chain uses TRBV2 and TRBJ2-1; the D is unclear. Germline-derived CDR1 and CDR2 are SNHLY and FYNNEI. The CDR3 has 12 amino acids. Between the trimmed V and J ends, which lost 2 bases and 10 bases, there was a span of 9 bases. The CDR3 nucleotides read TGTGCCAGCAGTGAATTGGCGCGGGAGCAGTTCTTC. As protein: CASSELAREQFF.

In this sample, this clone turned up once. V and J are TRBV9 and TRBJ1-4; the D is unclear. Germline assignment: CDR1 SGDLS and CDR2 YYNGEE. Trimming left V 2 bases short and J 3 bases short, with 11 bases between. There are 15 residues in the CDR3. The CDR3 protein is CASSVSGRPNEKLFF. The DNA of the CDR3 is TGTGCCAGCAGCGTTTCCGGACGGCCTAATGAAAAACTGTTTTTT. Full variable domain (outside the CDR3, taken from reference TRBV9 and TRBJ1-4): DSGVTQTPKHLITATGQRVTLRCSPRSGDLSVYWYQQSLDQGLQFLIQYYNGEERAKGNILERFSAQQFPDLHSELNLSSLELGDSALYFCASSVSGRPNEKLFFGSGTQLSVL.

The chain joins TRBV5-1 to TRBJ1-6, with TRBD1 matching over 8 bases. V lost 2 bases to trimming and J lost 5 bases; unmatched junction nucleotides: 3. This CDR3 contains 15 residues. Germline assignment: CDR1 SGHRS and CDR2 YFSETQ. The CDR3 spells CASSLQGGDNSPLHF. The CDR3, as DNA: TGCGCCAGCAGCTTACAGGGGGGGGATAATTCACCCCTCCACTTT. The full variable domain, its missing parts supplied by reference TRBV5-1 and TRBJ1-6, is KAGVTQTPRYLIKTRGQQVTLSCSPISGHRSVSWYQQTPGQGLQFLFEYFSETQRNKGNFPGRFSGRQFSNSRSEMNVSTLELGDSALYLCASSLQGGDNSPLHFGNGTRLTVT.